These 27 T cell receptor beta chains originate from one sample sequenced in a study of cytomegalovirus exposure and HLA in healthy donors (dated by TCRdb to about 2017). To prepare the library, the immunoSEQ multiplex PCR assay was applied. TCRdb re-hosts the immuneACCESS table, in-frame sequences only. Its copies lack some clones; in the studies checked, an unresolved V gene accounts for under half of them, and the cause for the rest is not known. Recorded for this sample are over 100,000 clones; 89% of them occurred a single time. The ten largest clones take up about 1.2% of the sample. Sample: PBMCs. These receptors all come from a woman between 18 and 29 years old in good health and CMV-seronegative.

The CDR3 coding sequence is TGTGCCAGCTCAGGCAGGGAGGCCACAGATACGCAGTATTTT. Translating gives CASSGREATDTQYF. The J gene is TRBJ2-3, the V gene TRBV9; tentatively, D is TRBD2 (6 bases). The CDR3 is made up of 14 amino acids. Trimming removed 7 bases from V and 2 bases from J, with 14 bases in between. In germline, CDR1 is SGDLS, CDR2 YYNGEE.

The chain joins TRBV27 to TRBJ2-7; 12 positions agree with TRBD2. CDR1 MNHEY and CDR2 SMNVEV come from the germline V gene (reference sequence). The CDR3 spans 15 residues. V lost 4 bases, J lost 4 bases, and 5 bases stayed unmatched. The CDR3 reads CASSSLAGGQYEQYF. The CDR3, as DNA: TGTGCCAGCAGTTCTCTAGCGGGGGGGCAATACGAGCAGTACTTC.

J is TRBJ2-3 and V is TRBV5-6; 7 bases match TRBD2. V shed 5 bases, J shed 0 bases, and the junction held 3 bases outside the gene matches. The CDR3 totals 14 residues. Germline V CDR1 and CDR2: SGHDT, YYEEEE. CDR3 in amino acids: CASRPGGSTDTQYF. CDR3 sequence (DNA): TGTGCCAGCAGACCGGGGGGAAGCACAGATACGCAGTATTTT.

The rearrangement joins TRBV23-1 to TRBJ1-1; possibly TRBD1 for D (6 bases). TRBV23-1 is recorded as an ORF, its role being uncertain. V lost 9 bases to trimming and J lost 4 bases, with 24 bases between them. The CDR3 contains 16 residues. CDR3 coding DNA: TGCGCCAGGGAACACAGGGCGGCTAGCTTGTGCACTGAAGCTTTCTTT. Protein sequence: CAREHRAASLCTEAFF.

This clone was seen ten or more times. CDR3 nucleotide sequence: TGTGCCAGCAGCGCAATTAGTCAGCCCCAGCATTTT. Residues: CASSAISQPQHF. The chain links TRBV7-2 to TRBJ1-5; no reliable D call. CDR1 is SGHTA and CDR2 is FQGNSA in the germline V gene. V lost 5 bases, J lost 6 bases, and 8 bases lay in between. This CDR3 is built from 12 residues. Together with reference TRBV7-2 and TRBJ1-5, the CDR3 gives the full variable domain: GAGVSQSPSNKVTEKGKDVELRCDPISGHTALYWYRQSLGQGLEFLIYFQGNSAPDKSGLPSDRFSAERTGGSVSTLTIQRTQQEDSAVYLCASSAISQPQHFGDGTRLSIL.

The CDR3 reads CASNRDRGFDQPQHF. CDR3 coding DNA: TGTGCCAGCAATCGGGACAGGGGGTTCGATCAGCCCCAGCATTTT. This chain connects TRBV2 to TRBJ1-5; 11 nucleotides line up with TRBD1. The CDR3 runs to 15 residues. Trimming removed 7 bases from V and 5 bases from J; junction bases left unmatched: 7. The germline V gene has CDR1 SNHLY and CDR2 FYNNEI.

The chain employs TRBV6-5 and TRBJ1-1; unclear D gene. Germline assignment: CDR1 MNHEY and CDR2 SVGAGI. The CDR3 contains 13 residues. V lost 2 bases and J lost 2, with 6 bases in between. CDR3 DNA: TGTGCCAGCAGTTACCGGGGAAACACTGAAGCTTTCTTT. Its translation is CASSYRGNTEAFF.

The gene calls are TRBV6-5 and TRBJ2-3, with 8 bases identical to TRBD2. V shed 5 bases and J 0 bases; nucleotides not matched to a gene: 4. Germline loops: CDR1 MNHEY, CDR2 SVGAGI. The CDR3 has 15 amino acids. This CDR3 is CASSLRGGSTDTQYF. The CDR3 bases are TGTGCCAGCAGTCTCCGGGGGGGCAGCACAGATACGCAGTATTTT.

The chain recombines TRBV27 with TRBJ2-4; 7 positions match TRBD1. Trimming removed 11 bases from V and 0 bases from J; junction bases left unmatched: 4. The length of the CDR3 is 13 residues. The germline gives CDR1 MNHEY, CDR2 SMNVEV (reference sequence). CDR3 region: CAWGQPAKNIQYF. The CDR3 bases are TGTGCCTGGGGACAGCCAGCCAAAAACATTCAGTACTTC.

The rearrangement joins TRBV5-6 to TRBJ2-3, with TRBD1 identical over 12 bases. V dropped 0 bases and J dropped 6; count of bases not matched to a gene: 11. The germline V gene encodes CDR1 SGHDT and CDR2 YYEEEE. CDR3 length: 18 residues. CDR3 protein: CASSLGVWRDRGRDTQYF. CDR3 in DNA: TGTGCCAGCAGCTTGGGCGTTTGGCGGGACAGGGGGCGCGATACGCAGTATTTT. Looking up the rest from reference TRBV5-6 and TRBJ2-3 gives the full variable domain: DAGVTQSPTHLIKTRGQQVTLRCSPKSGHDTVSWYQQALGQGPQFIFQYYEEEERQRGNFPDRFSGHQFPNYSSELNVNALLLGDSALYLCASSLGVWRDRGRDTQYFGPGTRLTVL.

This clone has only one observation. This chain uses TRBV11-1 with TRBJ2-7; TRBD1 aligns across 11 bases. The germline V gene has CDR1 SGHAT and CDR2 FQDESV (reference sequence). Unmatched junction bases numbered 5, after V lost 2 bases and J lost 2 bases. The CDR3 consists of 16 residues. The DNA for the CDR3 is TGTGCCAGCAGCTTATATCGGACAGGGGGCGCCTACGAGCAGTACTTC. Translated, it gives CASSLYRTGGAYEQYF.

The chain joins TRBV5-4 to TRBJ2-1, with D possibly being TRBD1 (6 bases). The germline CDR1 and CDR2 sequences are SGHNT and YYREEE (reference sequence). The CDR3 sequence is 15 residues long. V dropped 0 bases and J dropped 5 bases, with 12 bases sitting between them. This chain's CDR3 is CASSLAIQGNNEQFF. CDR3 nucleotides: TGTGCCAGCAGCTTGGCCATACAGGGAAACAATGAGCAGTTCTTC.

The genes are TRBV5-1 and TRBJ2-1; TRBD1 matches at 9 bases. From germline, CDR1 is SGHRS and CDR2 YFSETQ. CDR3 length equals 13 residues. V was pared by 0 bases and J by 9 bases, with 1 base of the junction left unmatched. This chain's CDR3 is CASSLGDRVEQFF. CDR3 coding DNA: TGCGCCAGCAGCTTGGGGGACAGGGTTGAGCAGTTCTTC.

The chain uses TRBV29-1 and TRBJ2-7; 10 bases are shared with TRBD2. The CDR3 is 16 amino acids. V was pared by 2 bases and J by 4 bases, with 11 bases of the junction left unmatched. CDR1 and CDR2 (germline): SQVTM, ANQGSEA. The CDR3 here is CSVESDTSGVRYEQYF. The DNA of the CDR3 is TGCAGCGTTGAATCGGATACTAGCGGGGTAAGGTACGAGCAGTACTTC.

V gene TRBV27 combines with J gene TRBJ2-7; 7 positions agree with TRBD1. CDR3 length: 14 residues. V was clipped by 9 bases and J by 2 bases; unmatched bases: 10. Germline-derived CDR1 and CDR2 are MNHEY and SMNVEV (reference sequence). The CDR3 DNA reads TGTGCCAGTTCCCACGACAGGGTCGCCTACGAGCAGTACTTC. This codes for CASSHDRVAYEQYF.

The chain couples TRBV27 to TRBJ1-4, with 7 bases aligning to TRBD1. J was trimmed by 8 bases and V by 1 base; bases with no gene match: 25. Germline CDR1 reads MNHEY; CDR2 reads SMNVEV (reference sequence). The CDR3 runs to 21 residues. The CDR3 DNA follows: TGTGCCAGCAGTTTATATCCCCTGATTGGGTTTGGGGACAGAGATTTAGAAAAACTGTTTTTT. Translation gives CASSLYPLIGFGDRDLEKLFF.

This chain uses TRBV10-3 with TRBJ1-1; D is unclear. Germline loops: CDR1 ENHRY, CDR2 SYGVKD. This CDR3 spans 12 amino acids. The V and J ends lost 6 bases and 1 base respectively, with 6 bases between them. The CDR3 reads CAIRRANTEAFF. For the CDR3, the DNA is TGTGCCATCAGACGCGCGAACACTGAAGCTTTCTTT.

This chain links TRBV7-2 with TRBJ2-6; tentatively, D is TRBD2 (5 bases). Germline CDR1 SGHTA, CDR2 FQGNSA. The V and J ends lost 4 bases and 0 bases respectively, with 13 bases between them. This CDR3 has 17 residues. The CDR3 loop is CASSSVGGSSGANVLTF. As DNA, the CDR3 is TGTGCCAGCAGCTCCGTCGGCGGGTCCTCTGGGGCCAACGTCCTGACTTTC.

The chain carries TRBV9 and TRBJ2-1, with TRBD2 identical over 8 bases. The CDR3 has 16 residues. J was trimmed by 7 bases and V by 0 bases; bases with no gene match: 9. CDR1 and CDR2 from the germline V gene are SGDLS and YYNGEE. CDR3 DNA: TGTGCCAGCAGCGTAGAAGGGACTAGGCTATCGAATGAGCAGTTCTTC. Amino acid sequence: CASSVEGTRLSNEQFF.

J is TRBJ1-6 and V is TRBV9; maybe TRBD1 (5 bases). Trimming stripped 3 bases from V and 0 bases from J, with 13 bases between. The CDR3 runs to 17 residues. From germline, CDR1 is SGDLS and CDR2 YYNGEE. CDR3 sequence (DNA): TGTGCCAGCAGCGAGGGGATACCGAGCTCCTATAATTCACCCCTCCACTTT. Its translation: CASSEGIPSSYNSPLHF.

The genes are TRBV9 and TRBJ1-5; no firm D call. Germline V CDR1 and CDR2: SGDLS, YYNGEE. Trimming left V 7 bases short and J 2 bases short, with 19 bases between. This CDR3 comprises 16 residues. The CDR3 DNA reads TGTGCCAGCGCCGATGGGGAGGGTGAGGGCAATCAGCCCCAGCATTTT. It translates to CASADGEGEGNQPQHF.

This sequence joins TRBV4-1 and TRBJ2-7; D is undetermined. The CDR3 is made up of 15 amino acids. The germline V gene encodes CDR1 MGHRA and CDR2 YSYEKL. Trimming pared 0 bases from V and 0 bases from J, leaving 9 bases between. CDR3 bases: TGCGCCAGCAGCCAAGAAGGCCGGAGCTCCTACGAGCAGTACTTC. It specifies CASSQEGRSSYEQYF.

The genes are TRBV7-9 and TRBJ2-3, with D possibly TRBD2 on 6 matching bases. V lost 4 bases and J 2 bases, leaving 19 bases between the germline ends. CDR1 SEHNR and CDR2 FQNEAQ come from the germline V gene (reference sequence). The CDR3 sequence is 17 residues long. The CDR3 nucleotides read TGTGCCAGCAGCTCCCCCTCTGAGGAGGGTTACACAGATACGCAGTATTTT. Its protein product is CASSSPSEEGYTDTQYF. Complete variable domain (other parts from reference TRBV7-9 and TRBJ2-3): DTGVSQNPRHKITKRGQNVTFRCDPISEHNRLYWYRQTLGQGPEFLTYFQNEAQLEKSRLLSDRFSAERPKGSFSTLEIQRTEQGDSAMYLCASSSPSEEGYTDTQYFGPGTRLTVL.

The chain uses TRBV12-2 and TRBJ2-1; the D call in the table, TRBD1, was not verified against the DNA. TRBV12-2 is a pseudogene. The CDR3 runs 17 residues. The CDR3 coding sequence is TGTGCAAGTCGCCTAGTCATTGGGGACAGCTCCTACAATGAGCAGTTCTTC. Residues: CASRLVIGDSSYNEQFF.

This rearrangement joins TRBV6-1 to TRBJ2-7; D gene unclear. The CDR3 runs 12 residues. Trimming removed 6 bases from V and 2 bases from J, with 8 bases in between. Germline CDR1 reads MNHNS; CDR2 reads SASEGT. CDR3 residues: CASRLPTYEQYF. The CDR3 DNA reads as TGTGCCAGCAGGCTACCAACCTACGAGCAGTACTTC.

This chain joins TRBV7-3 and TRBJ2-2; 7 nucleotides line up with TRBD1. CDR3 length: 16 residues. Per germline, CDR1 SGHTA and CDR2 FQGTGA. V trimming: 5 bases; J trimming: 7 bases; junction bases outside the gene matches: 13. CDR3 protein: CASSRSETGLGGELFF. CDR3 DNA: TGTGCCAGCAGCCGGAGCGAGACAGGGTTAGGCGGGGAGCTGTTTTTT.

The J gene is TRBJ2-3, the V gene TRBV7-2; no firm D call. This CDR3 region has 12 residues. The V end lost 5 bases, the J end lost 2 bases, and 5 bases lay between the germline ends. Germline CDR1 is SGHTA and CDR2 is FQGNSA. CDR3 DNA sequence: TGTGCCAGCAGCCTCTCCACAGATACGCAGTATTTT. Encoded protein: CASSLSTDTQYF.